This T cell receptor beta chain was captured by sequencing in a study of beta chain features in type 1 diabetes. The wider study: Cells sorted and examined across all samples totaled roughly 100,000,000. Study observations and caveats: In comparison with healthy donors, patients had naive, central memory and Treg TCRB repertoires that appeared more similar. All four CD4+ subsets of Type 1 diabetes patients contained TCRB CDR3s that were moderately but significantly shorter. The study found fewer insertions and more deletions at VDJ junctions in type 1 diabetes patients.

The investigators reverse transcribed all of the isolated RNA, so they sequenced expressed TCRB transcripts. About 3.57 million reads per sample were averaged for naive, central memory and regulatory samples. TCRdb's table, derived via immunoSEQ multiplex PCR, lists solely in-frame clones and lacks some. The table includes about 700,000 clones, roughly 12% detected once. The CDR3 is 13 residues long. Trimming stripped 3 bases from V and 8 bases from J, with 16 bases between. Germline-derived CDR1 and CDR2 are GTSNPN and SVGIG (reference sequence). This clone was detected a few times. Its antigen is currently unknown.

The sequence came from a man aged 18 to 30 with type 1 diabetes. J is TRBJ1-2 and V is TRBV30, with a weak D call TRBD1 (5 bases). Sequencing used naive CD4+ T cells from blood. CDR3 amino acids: CAWRGIGTPGYTF. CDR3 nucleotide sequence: TGTGCCTGGAGGGGGATCGGGACCCCGGGCTACACCTTC.